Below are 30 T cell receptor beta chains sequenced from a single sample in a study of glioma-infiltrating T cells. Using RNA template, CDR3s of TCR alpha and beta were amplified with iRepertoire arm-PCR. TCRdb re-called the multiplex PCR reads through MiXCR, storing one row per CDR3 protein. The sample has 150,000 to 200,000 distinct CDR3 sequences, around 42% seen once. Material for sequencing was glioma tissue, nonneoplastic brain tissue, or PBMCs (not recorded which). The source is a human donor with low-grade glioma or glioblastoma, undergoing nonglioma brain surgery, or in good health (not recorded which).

CDR3 sequence (DNA): TGTGCCTGGAGTGTAAACAGGGAAGAGACCCAGTACTTC. Residues: CAWSVNREETQYF. The chain employs TRBV30 and TRBJ2-5, with a possible D match to TRBD1 (6 bases). The CDR3 spans 13 residues. With 0 bases removed from V and 3 bases from J, the gap between germline ends came to 8 bases. From germline, CDR1 is GTSNPN and CDR2 SVGIG (reference sequence).

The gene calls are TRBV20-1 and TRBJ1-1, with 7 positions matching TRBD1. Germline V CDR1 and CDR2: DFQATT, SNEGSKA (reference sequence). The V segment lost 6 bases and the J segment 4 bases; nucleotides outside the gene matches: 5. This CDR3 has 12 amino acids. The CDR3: CSAGGRVTEAFF. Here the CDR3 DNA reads TGCAGTGCAGGGGGCAGGGTCACTGAAGCTTTCTTT.

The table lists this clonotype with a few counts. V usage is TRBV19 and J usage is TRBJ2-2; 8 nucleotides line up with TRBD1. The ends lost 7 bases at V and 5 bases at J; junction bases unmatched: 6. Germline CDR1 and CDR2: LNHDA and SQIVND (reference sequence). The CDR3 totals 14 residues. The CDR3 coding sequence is TGTGCCAGTAAACCGGGACAGGAGACCGGGGAGCTGTTTTTT. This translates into CASKPGQETGELFF.

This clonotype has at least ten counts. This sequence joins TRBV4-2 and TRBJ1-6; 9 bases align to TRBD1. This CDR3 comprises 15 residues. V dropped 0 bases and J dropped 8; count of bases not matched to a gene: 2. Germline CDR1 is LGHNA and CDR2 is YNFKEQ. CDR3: CASSQDWDRDSPLHF. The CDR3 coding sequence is TGTGCCAGCAGCCAAGACTGGGACAGGGATTCACCCCTCCACTTT.

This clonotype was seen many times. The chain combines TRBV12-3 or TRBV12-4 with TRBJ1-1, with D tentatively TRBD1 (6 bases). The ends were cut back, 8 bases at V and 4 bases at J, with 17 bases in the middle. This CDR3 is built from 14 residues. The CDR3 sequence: CASLNRDATTEAFF. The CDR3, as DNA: TGTGCCAGCCTTAACAGGGATGCGACCACTGAAGCTTTCTTT.

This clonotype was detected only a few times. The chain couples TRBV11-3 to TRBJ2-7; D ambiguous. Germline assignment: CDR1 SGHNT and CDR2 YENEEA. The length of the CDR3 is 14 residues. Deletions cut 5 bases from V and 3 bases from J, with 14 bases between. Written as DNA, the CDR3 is TGTGCCAGCAGCACCAGTCACCTGAGCTACGAGCAGTACTTC. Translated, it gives CASSTSHLSYEQYF.

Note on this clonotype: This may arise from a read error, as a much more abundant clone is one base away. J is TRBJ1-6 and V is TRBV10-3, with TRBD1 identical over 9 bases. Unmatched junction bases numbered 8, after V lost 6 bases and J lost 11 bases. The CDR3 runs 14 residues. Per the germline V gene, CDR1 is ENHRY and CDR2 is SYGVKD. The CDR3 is CAISGGQGGPPLHF. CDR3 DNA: TGTGCCATCAGCGGGGGACAGGGTGGACCACCCCTCCACTTT.

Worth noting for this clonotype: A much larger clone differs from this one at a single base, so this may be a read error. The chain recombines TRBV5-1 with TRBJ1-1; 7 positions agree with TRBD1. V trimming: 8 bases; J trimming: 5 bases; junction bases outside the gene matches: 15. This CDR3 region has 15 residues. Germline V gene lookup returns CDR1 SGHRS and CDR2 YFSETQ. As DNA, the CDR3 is TGCGCCAGAAGCGTAACAGGGGCCGTGGGGACTGAAGCTTTCTTT. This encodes CARSVTGAVGTEAFF.

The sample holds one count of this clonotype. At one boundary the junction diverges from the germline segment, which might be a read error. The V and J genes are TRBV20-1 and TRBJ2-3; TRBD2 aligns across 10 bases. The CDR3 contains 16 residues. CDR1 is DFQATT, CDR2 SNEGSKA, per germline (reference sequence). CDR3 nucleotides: TGCAGTGCGTCTAGCGGGAGCCAAGTAGGCACAGATACGAAGTATTTT. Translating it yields CSASSGSQVGTDTKYF.

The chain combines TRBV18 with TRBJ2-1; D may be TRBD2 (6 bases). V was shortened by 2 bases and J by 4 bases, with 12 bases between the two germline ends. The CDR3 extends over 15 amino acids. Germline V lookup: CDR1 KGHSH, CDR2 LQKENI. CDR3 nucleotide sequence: TGTGCCAGCTCACCAGAGGTAGCGGTATACAATGAGCAGTTCTTC. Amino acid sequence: CASSPEVAVYNEQFF.

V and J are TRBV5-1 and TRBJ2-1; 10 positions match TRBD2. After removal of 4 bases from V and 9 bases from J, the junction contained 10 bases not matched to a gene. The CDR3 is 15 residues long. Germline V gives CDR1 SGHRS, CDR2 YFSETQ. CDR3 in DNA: TGCGCCAGCAGCAGGCTAGCGGGAGAGTTGGCTGAGCAGTTCTTC. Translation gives CASSRLAGELAEQFF.

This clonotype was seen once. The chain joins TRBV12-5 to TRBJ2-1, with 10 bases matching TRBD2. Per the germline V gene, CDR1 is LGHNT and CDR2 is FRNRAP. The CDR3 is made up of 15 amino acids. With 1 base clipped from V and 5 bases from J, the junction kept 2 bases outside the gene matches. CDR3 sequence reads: CASGLGLAGNNEQFF. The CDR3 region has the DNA TGTGCTAGTGGTTTGGGACTAGCGGGCAACAATGAGCAGTTCTTC.

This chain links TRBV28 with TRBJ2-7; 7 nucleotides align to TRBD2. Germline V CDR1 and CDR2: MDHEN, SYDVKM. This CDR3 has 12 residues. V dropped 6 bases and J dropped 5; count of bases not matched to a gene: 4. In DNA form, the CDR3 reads TGTGCCAGCAGGGGGGGGAAGCACGAGCAGTACTTC. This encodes CASRGGKHEQYF.

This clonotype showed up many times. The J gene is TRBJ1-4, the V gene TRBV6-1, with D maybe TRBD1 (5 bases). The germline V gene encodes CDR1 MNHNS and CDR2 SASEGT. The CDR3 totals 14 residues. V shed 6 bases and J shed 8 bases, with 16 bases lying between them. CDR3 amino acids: CASRTGGSGEKLFF. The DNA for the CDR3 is TGTGCCAGCAGAACGGGGGGAAGCGGCGAAAAACTGTTTTTT.

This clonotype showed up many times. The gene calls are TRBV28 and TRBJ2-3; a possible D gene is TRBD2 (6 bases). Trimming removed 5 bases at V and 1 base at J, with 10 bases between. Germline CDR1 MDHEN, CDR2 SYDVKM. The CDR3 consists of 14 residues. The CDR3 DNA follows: TGTGCCAGCAGTGATCCTAGCGGCACAGATACGCAGTATTTT. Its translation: CASSDPSGTDTQYF.

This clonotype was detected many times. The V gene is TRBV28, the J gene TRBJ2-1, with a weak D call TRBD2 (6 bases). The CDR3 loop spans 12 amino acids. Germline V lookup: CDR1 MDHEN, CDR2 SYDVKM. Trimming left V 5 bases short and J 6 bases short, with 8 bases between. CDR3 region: CASSGGINEQFF. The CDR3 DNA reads TGTGCCAGCAGTGGAGGGATCAATGAGCAGTTCTTC.

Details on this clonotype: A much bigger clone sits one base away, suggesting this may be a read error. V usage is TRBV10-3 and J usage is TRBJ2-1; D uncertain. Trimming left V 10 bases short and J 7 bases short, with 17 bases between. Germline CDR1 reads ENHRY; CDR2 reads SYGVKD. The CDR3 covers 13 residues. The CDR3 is CANKMDVVNEQFF. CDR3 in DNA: TGTGCCAACAAAATGGATGTGGTAAATGAGCAGTTCTTC.

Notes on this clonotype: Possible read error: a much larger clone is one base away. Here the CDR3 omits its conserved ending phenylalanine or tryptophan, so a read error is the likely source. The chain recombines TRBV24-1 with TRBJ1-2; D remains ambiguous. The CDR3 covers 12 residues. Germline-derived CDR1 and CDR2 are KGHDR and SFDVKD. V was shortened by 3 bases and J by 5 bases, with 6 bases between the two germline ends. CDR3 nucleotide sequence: TGTGCCACCAGTGATCAGCTATATGGCTACACCATC. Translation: CATSDQLYGYTI.

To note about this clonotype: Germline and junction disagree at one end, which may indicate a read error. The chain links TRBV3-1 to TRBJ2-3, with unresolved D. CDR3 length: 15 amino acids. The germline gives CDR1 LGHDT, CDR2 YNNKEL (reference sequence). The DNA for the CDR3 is TGTGCCAGCAGCCAAACACCGACCGGCCCAGATAAGCAGTATTTT. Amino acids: CASSQTPTGPDKQYF.

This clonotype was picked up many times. CDR3 DNA: TGTGCCAGCAGTGCTGACAGGGGCAACGAGCAGTACTTC. It yields the protein CASSADRGNEQYF. The chain links TRBV2 to TRBJ2-7; 8 positions match TRBD1. The CDR3 is 13 amino acids. Germline V lookup: CDR1 SNHLY, CDR2 FYNNEI. With V trimmed by 4 bases and J by 5 bases, 4 bases remained unmatched. Complete variable domain (other parts from reference TRBV2 and TRBJ2-7): EPEVTQTPSHQVTQMGQEVILRCVPISNHLYFYWYRQILGQKVEFLVSFYNNEISEKSEIFDDQFSVERPDGSNFTLKIRSTKLEDSAMYFCASSADRGNEQYFGPGTRLTVT.

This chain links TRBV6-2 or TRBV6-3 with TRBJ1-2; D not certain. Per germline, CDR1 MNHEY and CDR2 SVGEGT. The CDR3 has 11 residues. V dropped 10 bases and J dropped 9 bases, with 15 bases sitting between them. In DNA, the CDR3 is TGTGCCACCAAATCACGGTATCGCTACACCTTC. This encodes CATKSRYRYTF.

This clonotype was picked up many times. CDR3 coding DNA: TGTGCCAGCAGTCCTCTAGCGGGGGTGGTCACCGGGGAGCTGTTTTTT. Protein sequence: CASSPLAGVVTGELFF. J is TRBJ2-2 and V is TRBV28; 10 bases are a match to TRBD2. This CDR3 contains 16 residues. Germline V gene lookup returns CDR1 MDHEN and CDR2 SYDVKM. Trimming removed 5 bases from V and 4 bases from J; junction bases left unmatched: 7.

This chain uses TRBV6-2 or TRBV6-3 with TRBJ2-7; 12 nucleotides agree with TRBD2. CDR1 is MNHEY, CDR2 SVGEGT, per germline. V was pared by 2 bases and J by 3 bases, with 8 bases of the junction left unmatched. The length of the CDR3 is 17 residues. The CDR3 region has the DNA TGTGCCAGCAGTTACGGGGCGGTACTAGCGGGAGGCTACGAGCAGTACTTC. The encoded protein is CASSYGAVLAGGYEQYF.

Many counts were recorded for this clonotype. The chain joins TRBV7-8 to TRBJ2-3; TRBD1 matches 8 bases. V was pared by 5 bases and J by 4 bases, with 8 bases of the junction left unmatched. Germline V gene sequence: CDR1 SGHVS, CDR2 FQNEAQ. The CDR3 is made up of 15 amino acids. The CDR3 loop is CASSTTGEGPDTQYF. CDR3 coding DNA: TGTGCCAGCAGCACGACAGGGGAAGGGCCAGATACGCAGTATTTT. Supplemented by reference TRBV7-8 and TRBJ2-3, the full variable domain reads GAGVSQSPRYKVAKRGQDVALRCDPISGHVSLFWYQQALGQGPEFLTYFQNEAQLDKSGLPSDRFFAERPEGSVSTLKIQRTQQEDSAVYLCASSTTGEGPDTQYFGPGTRLTVL.

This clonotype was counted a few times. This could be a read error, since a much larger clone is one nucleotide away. CDR3 DNA sequence: TGCAGTGCTAGGTACGGACTTCGCAATCAGCCCCAGCATTTT. It specifies CSARYGLRNQPQHF. The chain recombines TRBV20-1 with TRBJ1-5; D gene uncertain. Germline V gene sequence: CDR1 DFQATT, CDR2 SNEGSKA (reference sequence). CDR3 size: 14 residues. With 3 bases removed from V and 2 bases from J, the gap between germline ends came to 11 bases.

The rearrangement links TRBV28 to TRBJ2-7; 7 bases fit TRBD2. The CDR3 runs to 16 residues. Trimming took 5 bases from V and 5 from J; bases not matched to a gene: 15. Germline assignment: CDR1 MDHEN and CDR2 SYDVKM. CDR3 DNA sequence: TGTGCCAGCAGTAAACTGACTAGCCGGAATCGCAACGAGCAGTACTTC. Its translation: CASSKLTSRNRNEQYF.

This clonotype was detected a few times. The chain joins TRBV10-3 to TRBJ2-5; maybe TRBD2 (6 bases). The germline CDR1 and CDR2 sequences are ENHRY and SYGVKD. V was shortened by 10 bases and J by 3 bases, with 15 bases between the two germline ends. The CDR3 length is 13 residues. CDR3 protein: CATSGPIKETQYF. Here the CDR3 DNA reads TGTGCCACCAGCGGGCCTATAAAAGAGACCCAGTACTTC.

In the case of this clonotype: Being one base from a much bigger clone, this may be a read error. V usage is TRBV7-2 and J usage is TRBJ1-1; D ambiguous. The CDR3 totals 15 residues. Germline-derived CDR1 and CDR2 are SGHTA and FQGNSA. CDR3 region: CARSLVSDMNTEAFF. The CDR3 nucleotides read TGTGCCAGAAGCTTAGTTTCAGACATGAACACTGAAGCTTTCTTT.

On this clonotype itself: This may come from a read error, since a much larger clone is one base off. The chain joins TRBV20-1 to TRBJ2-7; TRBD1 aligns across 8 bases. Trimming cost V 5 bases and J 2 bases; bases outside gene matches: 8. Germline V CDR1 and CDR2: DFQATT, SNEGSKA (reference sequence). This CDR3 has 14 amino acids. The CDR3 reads CSALSRTGTYEQYF. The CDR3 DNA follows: TGCAGTGCTCTCTCCAGGACAGGGACCTACGAGCAGTACTTC.

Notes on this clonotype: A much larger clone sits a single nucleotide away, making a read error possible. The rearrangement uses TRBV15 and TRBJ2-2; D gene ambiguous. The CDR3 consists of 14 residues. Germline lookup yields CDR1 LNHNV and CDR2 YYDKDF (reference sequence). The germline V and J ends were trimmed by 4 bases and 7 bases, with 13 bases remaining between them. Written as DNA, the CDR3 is TGTGCCACCAGCAAAGATTTAGTTAACGGGGAGCTGTTTTTT. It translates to CATSKDLVNGELFF.